These T cell receptor beta chains were read from a single sample in a study of blood T cell repertoires in COVID-19. Method: immunoSEQ multiplex PCR; TCRdb's copy keeps in-frame clones and lacks some. This table has hundreds of thousands of clones, 80% to 90% appearing once. The material sequenced was peripheral blood. The receptor source for this set is a woman of 80 years or more with acute or convalescent COVID-19. Both conserved end residues are part of each CDR3. A D gene is named only where the DNA matches it firmly. Expanded clones are given a class, and other clones once, few, many or no size at all.

v_call	cdr3_length	clone_size	d_call	j_call	cdr3_aa	cdr3_nt
TRBV9	14	few	-	TRBJ2-5	CASSGGENQETQYF	TGTGCCAGCAGCGGCGGCGAGAACCAAGAGACCCAGTACTTC
TRBV7-3	13	once	-	TRBJ2-1	CASSLTRTNEQFF	TGTGCCAGCAGCTTAACCAGAACGAATGAGCAGTTCTTC
TRBV19	15	-	-	TRBJ1-6	CASSIGEYDRGPLHF	TGTGCCAGTAGTATAGGGGAGTACGACCGTGGACCCCTCCACTTT
TRBV6-6	14	-	-	TRBJ1-6	CASSYPEEAAPLHF	TGTGCCAGCAGTTACCCGGAAGAGGCGGCACCCCTCCACTTT
TRBV7-2	16	few	-	TRBJ1-5	CASSDQGGLINQPQHF	TGTGCCAGCAGTGATCAAGGGGGATTGATCAATCAGCCCCAGCATTTT
TRBV27	13	-	-	TRBJ1-6	CASKGDANSPLHF	TGTGCCAGCAAGGGGGACGCCAATTCACCCCTCCACTTT
TRBV10-3	13	-	TRBD1	TRBJ1-2	CAISEGQDYGYTF	TGTGCCATCAGTGAGGGACAGGACTATGGCTACACCTTC
TRBV11-3	14	few	-	TRBJ2-5	CASSLGPSQETQYF	TGTGCCAGCAGCTTAGGCCCCAGTCAAGAGACCCAGTACTTC
TRBV12-3/TRBV12-4	12	-	-	TRBJ1-5	CASSLGQQPQHF	TGTGCCAGCAGTTTGGGGCAACAGCCCCAGCATTTT
TRBV30	16	few	-	TRBJ1-3	CAWDIGGDFSGNTIYF	TGTGCCTGGGACATTGGGGGGGATTTCTCTGGAAACACCATATATTTT
TRBV5-4	14	-	-	TRBJ1-1	CAVVWQGMNTEAFF	TGTGCCGTAGTCTGGCAGGGCATGAACACTGAAGCTTTCTTT
TRBV5-4	14	-	-	TRBJ2-3	CASSLLSRTDTQYF	TGTGCCAGCAGCTTGCTATCGCGGACAGATACGCAGTATTTT
TRBV7-8	15	-	TRBD2	TRBJ2-1	CASSLVSGRAIEQFF	TGTGCCAGCAGCTTAGTTAGCGGGAGGGCCATTGAGCAGTTCTTC
TRBV5-1	16	few	-	TRBJ1-1	CASSLGQGRYDTEAFF	TGCGCCAGCAGCCTTGGGCAGGGGAGATATGACACTGAAGCTTTCTTT
TRBV7-9	16	-	-	TRBJ2-7	CASSSAAIAISYEQYF	TGTGCCAGCAGCTCCGCCGCCATAGCGATCTCCTACGAGCAGTACTTC
TRBV19	12	once	-	TRBJ2-7	CATSTSAYEQYF	TGTGCCACTTCGACTAGTGCCTACGAGCAGTACTTC
TRBV6-2/TRBV6-3	11	-	TRBD1	TRBJ1-2	CASSQTGGYTF	TGTGCCAGCAGCCAGACAGGGGGCTACACCTTC
TRBV5-1	11	many	-	TRBJ2-1	CASSLSNEQFF	TGCGCCAGCAGCCTCAGCAATGAGCAGTTCTTC
TRBV5-1	14	-	-	TRBJ1-1	CASSQDTQGTEAFF	TGCGCCAGCAGCCAAGACACCCAGGGGACTGAAGCTTTCTTT
TRBV7-2	17	-	TRBD2	TRBJ2-7	CASSLVATSGGTHEQYF	TGTGCCAGCAGCTTAGTAGCGACTAGCGGGGGTACCCACGAGCAGTACTTC
TRBV7-3	14	-	TRBD1	TRBJ1-2	CASSRGQGQGGYTF	TGTGCCAGCAGCCGGGGACAGGGACAGGGTGGCTACACCTTC
TRBV4-1	19	-	TRBD2	TRBJ2-3	CASSQLPSGGATSTDTQYF	TGCGCCAGCAGCCAACTACCTAGCGGGGGGGCCACTAGCACAGATACGCAGTATTTT
TRBV27	15	-	-	TRBJ2-7	CASSPAQAGSYEQYF	TGTGCCAGCAGTCCTGCTCAGGCCGGTTCCTACGAGCAGTACTTC
TRBV6-1	15	-	TRBD1	TRBJ1-6	CASSDPTGEGSPLHF	TGTGCCAGCAGTGACCCGACAGGGGAGGGTTCACCCCTCCACTTT
TRBV7-2	16	-	TRBD1	TRBJ1-4	CASSFRRTGANEKLFF	TGTGCCAGCAGCTTTCGGAGGACAGGGGCTAATGAAAAACTGTTTTTT
TRBV18	15	-	TRBD1	TRBJ2-7	CASSPGQGAAYEQYF	TGTGCCAGCTCGCCGGGACAGGGGGCCGCCTACGAGCAGTACTTC
TRBV5-1	16	-	-	TRBJ1-5	CASSEQGTDSNQPQHF	TGCGCCAGCAGCGAACAGGGAACGGATAGCAATCAGCCCCAGCATTTT